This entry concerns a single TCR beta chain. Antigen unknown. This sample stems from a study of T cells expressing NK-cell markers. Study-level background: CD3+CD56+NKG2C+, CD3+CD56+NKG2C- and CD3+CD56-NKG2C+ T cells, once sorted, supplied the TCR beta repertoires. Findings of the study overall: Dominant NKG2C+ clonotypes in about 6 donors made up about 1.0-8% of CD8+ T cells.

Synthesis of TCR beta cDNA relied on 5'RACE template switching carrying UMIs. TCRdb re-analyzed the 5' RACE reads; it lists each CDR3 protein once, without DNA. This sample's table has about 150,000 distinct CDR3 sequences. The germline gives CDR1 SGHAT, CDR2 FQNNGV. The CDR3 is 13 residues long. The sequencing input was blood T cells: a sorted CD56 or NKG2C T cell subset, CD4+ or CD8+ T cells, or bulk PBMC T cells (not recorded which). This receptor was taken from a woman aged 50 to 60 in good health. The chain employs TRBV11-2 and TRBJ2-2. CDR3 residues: CASSQKIGGELFF.